In this sample, the clone carrying this T cell receptor beta chain turned up once. What it recognizes is unknown. The source of the sample is a study of CD8 T cells in Susac syndrome. In contrast to the negatively isolated CD8+ and CD4+ T cells, TEMRA cells were FACS-enriched. Study-wide results and caveats: In its TCR sequencing and HLA analysis, the study acknowledged that the number of individuals was relatively small.

Random hexamers served to reverse transcribe roughly 0.5 to 1 ug RNA. TCR beta CDR3 was amplified by immunoSEQ covering 54 Vbeta and 13 Jbeta. MiXCR, applied by TCRdb to the immunoSEQ multiplex PCR reads, yields one record per CDR3 protein. The table shows about 140,000 distinct CDR3 sequences, with approximately 95% occurring only once. The material sequenced was CD4+ T cells from PBMCs. This clonotype was obtained from a human donor with multiple sclerosis.

The DNA for the CDR3 is TGTGCCAGCAGCGTAGTCGGAGCGGGGGGGATCCAGAATGAGCAGTTCTTC. As protein: CASSVVGAGGIQNEQFF. This chain links TRBV9 with TRBJ2-1, with 10 bases that match TRBD2. V was clipped by 0 bases and J by 7 bases; unmatched bases: 10. Germline V CDR1 and CDR2: SGDLS, YYNGEE. This CDR3 contains 17 residues.